This T cell receptor beta chain was found in a study of blood T cell repertoires in COVID-19. Measured with immunoSEQ multiplex PCR; TCRdb has only the in-frame clones, and not every one. In the table there are just over 250,000 clones, around four fifths of which are singletons. The V gene's germline CDR1 is MNHEY and CDR2 SMNVEV (reference sequence). This CDR3 region has 15 residues. V lost 6 bases, J lost 7 bases, and 16 bases lay in between. This receptor was identified in a man aged 30-40 years with acute COVID-19. The V call is TRBV27, the J call TRBJ1-6, with no clear D. The specimen sequenced was PBMCs or T cells enriched from blood (not recorded which). CDR3 region: CASRDYIRPNSPLHF. CDR3 nucleotide sequence: TGTGCCAGCAGGGACTATATTCGCCCGAATTCACCCCTCCACTTT.